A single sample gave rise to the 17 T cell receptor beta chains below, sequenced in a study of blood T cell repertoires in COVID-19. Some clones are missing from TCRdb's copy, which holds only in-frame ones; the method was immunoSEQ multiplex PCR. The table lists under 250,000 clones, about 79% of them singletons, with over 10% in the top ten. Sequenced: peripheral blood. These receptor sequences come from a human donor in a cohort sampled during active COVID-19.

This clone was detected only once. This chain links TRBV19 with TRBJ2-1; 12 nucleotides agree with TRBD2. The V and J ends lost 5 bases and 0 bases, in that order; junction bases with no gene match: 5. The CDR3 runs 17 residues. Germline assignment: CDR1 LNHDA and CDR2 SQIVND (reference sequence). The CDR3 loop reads CASSVTSGRSSYNEQFF. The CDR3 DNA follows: TGTGCCAGTAGTGTGACTAGCGGGAGAAGCTCCTACAATGAGCAGTTCTTC.

The CDR3 reads CASSYRRCYEQFF. The CDR3 coding sequence is TGTGCCAGCAGCTACCGGAGGTGCTATGAGCAGTTCTTC. The chain carries TRBV21-1 and TRBJ2-1; the table's D call, TRBD2, was not checked against the DNA. TRBV21-1 corresponds to a pseudogene. The CDR3 length is 13 residues.

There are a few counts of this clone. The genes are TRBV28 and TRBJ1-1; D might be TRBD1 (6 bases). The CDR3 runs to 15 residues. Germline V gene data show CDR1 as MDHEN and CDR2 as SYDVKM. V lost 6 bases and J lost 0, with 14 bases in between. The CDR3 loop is CASRENRAMNTEAFF. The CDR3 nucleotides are TGTGCCAGCAGAGAGAACAGGGCCATGAACACTGAAGCTTTCTTT.

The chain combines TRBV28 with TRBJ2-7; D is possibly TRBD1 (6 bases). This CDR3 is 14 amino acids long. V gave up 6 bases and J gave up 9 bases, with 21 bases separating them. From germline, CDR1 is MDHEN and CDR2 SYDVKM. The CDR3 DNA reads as TGTGCCAGCAGGGGAGCAGGGGCCGCCACCGCGCAGTACTTC. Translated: CASRGAGAATAQYF.

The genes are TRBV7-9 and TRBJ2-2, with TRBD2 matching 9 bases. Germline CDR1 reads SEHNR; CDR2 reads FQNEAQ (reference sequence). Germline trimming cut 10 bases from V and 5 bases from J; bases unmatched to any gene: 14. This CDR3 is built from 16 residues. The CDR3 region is CATTGLAGRLTGELFF. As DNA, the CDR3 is TGTGCCACCACGGGACTAGCAGGCAGATTAACCGGGGAGCTGTTTTTT.

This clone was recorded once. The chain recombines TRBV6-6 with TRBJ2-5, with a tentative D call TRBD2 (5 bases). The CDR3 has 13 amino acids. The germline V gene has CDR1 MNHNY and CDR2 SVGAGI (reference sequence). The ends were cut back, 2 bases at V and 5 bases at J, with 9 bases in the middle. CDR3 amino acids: CASSYPPGETQYF. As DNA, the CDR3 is TGTGCCAGCAGTTACCCTCCGGGGGAGACCCAGTACTTC.

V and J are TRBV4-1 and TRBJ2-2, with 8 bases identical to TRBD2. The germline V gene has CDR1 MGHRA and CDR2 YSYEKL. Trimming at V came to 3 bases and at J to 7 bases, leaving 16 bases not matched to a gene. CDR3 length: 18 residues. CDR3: CASSHLPGTSLYGGELFF. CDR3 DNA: TGCGCCAGCAGCCACCTCCCCGGGACTAGTCTGTATGGCGGGGAGCTGTTTTTT.

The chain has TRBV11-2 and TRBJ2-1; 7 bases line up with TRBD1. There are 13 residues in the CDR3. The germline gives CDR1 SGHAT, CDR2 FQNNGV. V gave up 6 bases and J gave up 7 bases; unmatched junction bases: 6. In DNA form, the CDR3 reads TGTGCCAGCAGACCTAACAGGGGAAATGAGCAGTTCTTC. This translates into CASRPNRGNEQFF.

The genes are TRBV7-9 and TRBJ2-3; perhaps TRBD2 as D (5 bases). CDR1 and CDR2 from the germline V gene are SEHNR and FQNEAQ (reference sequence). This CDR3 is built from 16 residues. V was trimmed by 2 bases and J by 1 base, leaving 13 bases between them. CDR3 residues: CASSLSRASRTDTQYF. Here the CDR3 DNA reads TGTGCCAGCAGCTTAAGCCGCGCTAGCCGCACAGATACGCAGTATTTT. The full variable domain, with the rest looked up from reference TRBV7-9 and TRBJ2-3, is DTGVSQNPRHKITKRGQNVTFRCDPISEHNRLYWYRQTLGQGPEFLTYFQNEAQLEKSRLLSDRFSAERPKGSFSTLEIQRTEQGDSAMYLCASSLSRASRTDTQYFGPGTRLTVL.

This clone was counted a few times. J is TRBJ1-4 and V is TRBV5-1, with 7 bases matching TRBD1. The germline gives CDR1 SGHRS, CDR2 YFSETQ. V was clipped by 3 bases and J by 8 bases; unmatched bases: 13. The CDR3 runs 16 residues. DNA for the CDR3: TGCGCCAGCAGCTCGACCCCACAGGGGAGGAACGAAAAACTGTTTTTT. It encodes CASSSTPQGRNEKLFF.

The CDR3 sequence is CSVETGQGAGEQYF. CDR3 in DNA: TGCAGCGTAGAAACGGGACAGGGGGCGGGCGAGCAGTACTTC. The chain links TRBV29-1 to TRBJ2-7; TRBD1 agrees at 12 bases. The J segment lost 6 bases and the V segment lost 6 bases, leaving 9 bases of the junction unmatched. CDR1 is SQVTM, CDR2 ANQGSEA, per germline. The CDR3 contains 14 residues.

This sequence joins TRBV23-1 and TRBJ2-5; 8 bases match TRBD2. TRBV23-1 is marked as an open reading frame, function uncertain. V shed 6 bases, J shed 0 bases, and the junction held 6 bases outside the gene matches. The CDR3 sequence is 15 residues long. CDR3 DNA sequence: TGCGCCAGCAGGCAGCGGGGGCGGCACCAAGAGACCCAGTACTTC. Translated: CASRQRGRHQETQYF.

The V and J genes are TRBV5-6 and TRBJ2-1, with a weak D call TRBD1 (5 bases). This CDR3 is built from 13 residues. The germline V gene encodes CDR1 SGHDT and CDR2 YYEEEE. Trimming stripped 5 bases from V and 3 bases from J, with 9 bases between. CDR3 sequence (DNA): TGTGCCAGCAGTACAGACAGCTACAATGAGCAGTTCTTC. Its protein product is CASSTDSYNEQFF.

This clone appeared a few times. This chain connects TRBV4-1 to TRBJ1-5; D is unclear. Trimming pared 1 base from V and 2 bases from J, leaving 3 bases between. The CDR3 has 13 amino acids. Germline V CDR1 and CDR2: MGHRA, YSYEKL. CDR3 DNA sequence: TGCGCCAGCAGCCAAGTCGGCAATCAGCCCCAGCATTTT. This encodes CASSQVGNQPQHF.

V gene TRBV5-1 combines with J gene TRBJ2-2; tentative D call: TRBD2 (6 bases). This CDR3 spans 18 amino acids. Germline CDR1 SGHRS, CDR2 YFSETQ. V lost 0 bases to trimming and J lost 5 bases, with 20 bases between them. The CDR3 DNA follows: TGCGCCAGCAGCTTGGTATCTGGCCTGGCAGGGAGGACCGGGGAGCTGTTTTTT. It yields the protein CASSLVSGLAGRTGELFF.

CDR3 sequence (DNA): TGTGCCAGCAGTGAAGAGGCAGGGGGCGGATACGAGCAGTACTTC. It translates to CASSEEAGGGYEQYF. V gene TRBV2 combines with J gene TRBJ2-7; 8 bases match TRBD1. V lost 1 base and J lost 4; bases outside the gene matches: 6. This CDR3 comprises 15 residues. Germline lookup yields CDR1 SNHLY and CDR2 FYNNEI.

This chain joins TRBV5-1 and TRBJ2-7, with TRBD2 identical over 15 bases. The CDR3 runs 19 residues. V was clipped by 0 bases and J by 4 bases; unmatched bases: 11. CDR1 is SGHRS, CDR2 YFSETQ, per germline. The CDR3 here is CASSLAGGLAGGRSYEQYF. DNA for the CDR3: TGCGCCAGCAGCTTGGCCGGCGGACTAGCGGGAGGGCGGAGTTACGAGCAGTACTTC. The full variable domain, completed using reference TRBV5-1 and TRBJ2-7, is KAGVTQTPRYLIKTRGQQVTLSCSPISGHRSVSWYQQTPGQGLQFLFEYFSETQRNKGNFPGRFSGRQFSNSRSEMNVSTLELGDSALYLCASSLAGGLAGGRSYEQYFGPGTRLTVT.